This TCR beta chain was sequenced in a study of T-cell memory formation after mild COVID-19. Turning to the study itself: TCR clusters were mostly confined to one donor each.

This clonotype was seen just once. Its antigen is not identified. Germline V gives CDR1 MGHRA, CDR2 YSYEKL. The CDR3 spans 15 residues. The V and J ends lost 4 bases and 5 bases respectively, with 15 bases between them. Whole-study findings and limits: The pre-infection memory compartment contained some responding clones, suggesting cross-reactive memory joined. CD4+ contracting clones lay mainly in CM and EM, CD8+ ones in EMRA.

Via MiXCR, TCRdb re-called the 5' RACE reads, giving one row per CDR3 protein. The sample comprises some 50,000 distinct CDR3 sequences, roughly a quarter of which are singletons, and around 45% rests with the top ten. The receptor was isolated from a man between 18 and 35 years old who had mild COVID-19 (a few samples of this study predate the infection). Cell type and time point are not known. Material for sequencing was PBMCs or a T cell subset sorted from them (not recorded which). The chain has TRBV4-1 and TRBJ2-1; D gene uncertain. CDR3 in amino acids: CASSLWLQSNNEQFF. The CDR3 nucleotides are TGCGCCAGCAGCCTTTGGCTACAGTCAAACAATGAGCAGTTCTTC.